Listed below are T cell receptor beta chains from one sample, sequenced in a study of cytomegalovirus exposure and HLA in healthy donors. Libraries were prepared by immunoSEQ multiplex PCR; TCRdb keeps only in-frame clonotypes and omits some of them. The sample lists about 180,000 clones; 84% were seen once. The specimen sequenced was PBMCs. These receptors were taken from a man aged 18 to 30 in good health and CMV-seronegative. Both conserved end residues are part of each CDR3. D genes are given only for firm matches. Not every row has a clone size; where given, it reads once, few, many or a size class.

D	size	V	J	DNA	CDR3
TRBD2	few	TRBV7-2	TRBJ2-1	TGTGCCAGCAGCTTAGAACTAGCGGGAGGATGGGAGCAGTTCTTC	CASSLELAGGWEQFF
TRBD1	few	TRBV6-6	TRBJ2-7	TGTGCCAGCTCTACACCGGACAGGATCTACGAGCAGTACTTC	CASSTPDRIYEQYF
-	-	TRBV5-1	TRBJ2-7	TGCGCCAGCAGCTTCGAGGGCGGAAGCTCCTACGAGCAGTACTTC	CASSFEGGSSYEQYF
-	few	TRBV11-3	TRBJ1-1	TGTGCCAGCAGCTTAGTGAACCGAGAGAGAGCTTTCTTT	CASSLVNRERAFF
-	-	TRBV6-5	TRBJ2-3	TGTGCCAGCAGCGGGGGAGACACAGATACGCAGTATTTT	CASSGGDTDTQYF
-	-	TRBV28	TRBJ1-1	TGTGCCAGCAGTTTAGGGAGCACTGAAGCTTTCTTT	CASSLGSTEAFF
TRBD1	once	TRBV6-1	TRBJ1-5	TGTGCCAGCAGTGGACAGGGGAGCAATCAGCCCCAGCATTTT	CASSGQGSNQPQHF
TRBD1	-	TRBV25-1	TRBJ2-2	TGTGCCAGTCGCGACAGGGGAGGCACCGGGGAGCTGTTTTTT	CASRDRGGTGELFF
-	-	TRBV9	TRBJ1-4	TGTGCCAGCAGCGCGAGCGGCAGGGGTGGTGAAAAACTGTTTTTT	CASSASGRGGEKLFF
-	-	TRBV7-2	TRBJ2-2	TGTGCCAGCAGCTTAGGCCGGGCGGGCTCCGGGGAGCTGTTTTTT	CASSLGRAGSGELFF
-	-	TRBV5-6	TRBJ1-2	TGTGCCAGCAGCCCAGGGACAAGCTATGGCTACACCTTC	CASSPGTSYGYTF
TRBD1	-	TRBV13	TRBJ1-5	TGTGCCAGCAGCTTCCAGGGGGGTCACGGTCAGCCCCAGCATTTT	CASSFQGGHGQPQHF
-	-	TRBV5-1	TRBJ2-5	TGCGCCAGCAGCTTGGCCGCTGTCGGGGAGACCCAGTACTTC	CASSLAAVGETQYF
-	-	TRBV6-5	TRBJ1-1	TGTGCCACCGTTGACGCTTGGGCCGCTGAAGCTTTCTTT	CATVDAWAAEAFF
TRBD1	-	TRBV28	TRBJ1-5	TGTGCCAGCAGTTCCCCGACAGGGATGAATCAGCCCCAGCATTTT	CASSSPTGMNQPQHF
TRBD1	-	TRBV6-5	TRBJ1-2	TGTGCCAGCAGTGGTGACAGGGGACAGGGCTACACCTTC	CASSGDRGQGYTF
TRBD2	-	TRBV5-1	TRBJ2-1	TGCGCCAGCAAGATGGGACAGCCGGGACTAGCGGCCTTAAGCTCCTACAATGAGCAGTTCTTC	CASKMGQPGLAALSSYNEQFF
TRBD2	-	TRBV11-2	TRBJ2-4	TGTGCCAGCAGCTCCCTAGCGGGGGGGCTCAGAACCAAAAACATTCAGTACTTC	CASSSLAGGLRTKNIQYF
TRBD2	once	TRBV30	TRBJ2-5	TGTGCCTGGACCTCCGGGACTAGCGGGAGAAGGGAGACCCAGTACTTC	CAWTSGTSGRRETQYF
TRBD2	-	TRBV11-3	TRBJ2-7	TGTGCCAGCAGCTTAAGTCTTGGACTAGCTTTTTCTCCCTCCTACGAGCAGTACTTC	CASSLSLGLAFSPSYEQYF
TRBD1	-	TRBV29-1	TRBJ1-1	TGCAGCGGGCGGACAGGGATTGACACTGAAGCTTTCTTT	CSGRTGIDTEAFF
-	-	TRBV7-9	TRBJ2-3	TGTGCCAGCAGCTTCCTGGGGGGGGCCGGAGATACGCAGTATTTT	CASSFLGGAGDTQYF
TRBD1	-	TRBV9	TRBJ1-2	TGTGCCAGCAATCAGGGGGCGGACTATGGCTACACCTTC	CASNQGADYGYTF
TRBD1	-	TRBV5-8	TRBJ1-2	TGTGCCAGCAGCGACAATCTCCGGGACAGGTCAGGGAGTAACTATGGCTACACCTTC	CASSDNLRDRSGSNYGYTF
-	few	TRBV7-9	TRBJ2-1	TGTGCCAGCAGCTTAGGACAGTACAATGAGCAGTTCTTC	CASSLGQYNEQFF